These 6 T cell receptor beta chains were sequenced from one sample in a study of T cell repertoires in cytomegalovirus infection (dated by TCRdb to 2018 to 2020). Sequencing instrument: Illumina HiSeq 1500. TCRdb cleaned the public reads at Q25 with fastp, built clones with MiXCR and kept in-frame beta chains. Each CDR3 protein appears once, grouped with its most common genes and DNA. Recorded for this sample are approximately 250,000 distinct CDR3 sequences; approximately 22% of them occurred a single time. The ten largest make up roughly 18% of the sample. Sequencing was performed on CD8+ T cells from PBMCs. These receptor sequences come from a human donor in good health (CMV status not recorded). Some clones in this sample may be carry-over from other donors' samples.

The gene calls are TRBV2 and TRBJ2-3; the match to TRBD2 covers 7 bases. Germline CDR1 and CDR2: SNHLY and FYNNEI. This CDR3 spans 15 amino acids. The V gene end was trimmed by 8 bases and the J gene end by 2 bases; junction bases not matched to a gene: 10. In DNA form, the CDR3 reads TGTGCCAGCCCCGCGGAGCGGGGCCACACAGATACGCAGTATTTT. Translation: CASPAERGHTDTQYF.

As regards this clonotype: This could be a read error, since a much larger clone is one nucleotide away. This chain connects TRBV7-6 to TRBJ2-7; TRBD2 aligns across 7 bases. Trimming took 1 base from V and 1 from J; bases not matched to a gene: 4. CDR1 and CDR2 (germline): SGHVS, FNYEAQ. CDR3 length equals 15 residues. The CDR3 sequence is CASSLEWGGSYEQYF. The CDR3 DNA sequence: TGTGCCAGCAGCTTAGAATGGGGGGGATCCTACGAGCAGTACTTC.

The chain recombines TRBV28 with TRBJ2-1; TRBD2 matches 10 bases. Germline-derived CDR1 and CDR2 are MDHEN and SYDVKM. The CDR3 consists of 15 residues. V was clipped by 5 bases and J by 0 bases; unmatched bases: 1. The CDR3 loop reads CASSTSGASYNEQFF. The CDR3 coding sequence is TGTGCCAGCAGTACTAGCGGGGCCTCCTACAATGAGCAGTTCTTC. Supplemented by reference TRBV28 and TRBJ2-1, the full variable domain reads DVKVTQSSRYLVKRTGEKVFLECVQDMDHENMFWYRQDPGLGLRLIYFSYDVKMKEKGDIPEGYSVSREKKERFSLILESASTNQTSMYLCASSTSGASYNEQFFGPGTRLTVL.

The chain joins TRBV7-9 to TRBJ2-3, with D perhaps matching TRBD2 (5 bases). The CDR3 consists of 16 residues. The germline V gene has CDR1 SEHNR and CDR2 FQNEAQ (reference sequence). With 2 bases removed from V and 0 bases from J, the gap between germline ends came to 12 bases. This CDR3 is CASSLLPADSTDTQYF. DNA of the CDR3: TGTGCCAGCAGCTTACTCCCAGCGGATAGCACAGATACGCAGTATTTT. The full variable domain, completed using reference TRBV7-9 and TRBJ2-3, is DTGVSQNPRHKITKRGQNVTFRCDPISEHNRLYWYRQTLGQGPEFLTYFQNEAQLEKSRLLSDRFSAERPKGSFSTLEIQRTEQGDSAMYLCASSLLPADSTDTQYFGPGTRLTVL.

This clonotype was observed a few times. The genes are TRBV7-9 and TRBJ2-1, with TRBD1 identical over 9 bases. Germline V gives CDR1 SEHNR, CDR2 FQNEAQ (reference sequence). V was clipped by 7 bases and J by 8 bases; unmatched bases: 12. The CDR3 totals 15 residues. In DNA, the CDR3 is TGTGCCAGCAACTCCGGGACAGGGTTTAGGGATGAGCAGTTCTTC. Its protein product is CASNSGTGFRDEQFF.

The V and J genes are TRBV4-2 and TRBJ2-7; D is possibly TRBD1 (6 bases). The length of the CDR3 is 14 residues. From germline, CDR1 is LGHNA and CDR2 YNFKEQ. V was trimmed by 0 bases and J by 6 bases, leaving 12 bases between them. The CDR3 DNA reads as TGTGCCAGCAGCCAAGAACGACAGGACCTCGAGCAGTACTTC. It yields the protein CASSQERQDLEQYF.